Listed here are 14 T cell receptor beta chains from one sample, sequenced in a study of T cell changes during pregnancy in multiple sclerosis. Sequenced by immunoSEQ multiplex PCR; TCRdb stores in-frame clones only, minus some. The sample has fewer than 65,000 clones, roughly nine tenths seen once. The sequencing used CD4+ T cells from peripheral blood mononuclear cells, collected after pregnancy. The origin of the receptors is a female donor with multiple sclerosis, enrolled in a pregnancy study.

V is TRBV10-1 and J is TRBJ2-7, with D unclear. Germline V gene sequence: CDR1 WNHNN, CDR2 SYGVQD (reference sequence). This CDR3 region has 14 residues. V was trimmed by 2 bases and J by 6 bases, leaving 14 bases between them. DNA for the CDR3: TGCGCCAGCAGTGAGGGCCCTCGGGTTGGCGAGCAGTACTTC. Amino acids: CASSEGPRVGEQYF.

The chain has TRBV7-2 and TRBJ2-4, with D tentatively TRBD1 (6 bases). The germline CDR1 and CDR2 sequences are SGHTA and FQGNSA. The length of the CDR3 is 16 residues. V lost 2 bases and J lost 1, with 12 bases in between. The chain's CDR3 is CASSLSAGAAKNIQYF. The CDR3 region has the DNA TGTGCCAGCAGCTTATCCGCAGGGGCGGCCAAAAACATTCAGTACTTC.

The CDR3 nucleotides read TGTGCCAGCAGTGCGCTTGAGATTGACAGGGTCAATCAGCCCCAGCATTTT. Its translation: CASSALEIDRVNQPQHF. The chain is built from TRBV2 and TRBJ1-5; 7 nucleotides line up with TRBD1. The CDR3 has 17 residues. The V gene end was trimmed by 4 bases and the J gene end by 3 bases; junction bases not matched to a gene: 12. CDR1 is SNHLY and CDR2 is FYNNEI in the germline V gene.

In DNA form, the CDR3 reads TGTGCCAGCAGCTTAGGCCCAGGGATCACGCAGTATTTT. It is translated as CASSLGPGITQYF. V and J are TRBV7-6 and TRBJ2-3; D perhaps matches TRBD1 (5 bases). V was clipped by 1 base and J by 9 bases, with 11 bases between them. The CDR3 has 13 amino acids. The germline V gene encodes CDR1 SGHVS and CDR2 FNYEAQ.

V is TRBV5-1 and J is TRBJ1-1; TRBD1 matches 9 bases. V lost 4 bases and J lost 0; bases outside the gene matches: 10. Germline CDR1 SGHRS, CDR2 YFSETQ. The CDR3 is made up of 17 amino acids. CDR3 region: CASSPGQGRAMNTEAFF. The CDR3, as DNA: TGCGCCAGCAGCCCTGGACAGGGGAGAGCAATGAACACTGAAGCTTTCTTT.

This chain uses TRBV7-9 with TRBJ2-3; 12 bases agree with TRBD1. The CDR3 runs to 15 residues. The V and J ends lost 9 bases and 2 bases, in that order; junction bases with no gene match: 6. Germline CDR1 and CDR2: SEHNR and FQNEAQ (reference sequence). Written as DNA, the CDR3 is TGTGCCAGTTTACCGGGACAGGGGGCCACAGATACGCAGTATTTT. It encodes CASLPGQGATDTQYF. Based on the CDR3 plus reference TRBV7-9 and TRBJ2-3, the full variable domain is DTGVSQNPRHKITKRGQNVTFRCDPISEHNRLYWYRQTLGQGPEFLTYFQNEAQLEKSRLLSDRFSAERPKGSFSTLEIQRTEQGDSAMYLCASLPGQGATDTQYFGPGTRLTVL.

CDR3: CASGTPARDQYF. CDR3 bases: TGCGCCAGCGGGACGCCCGCGCGGGACCAGTACTTC. The chain is built from TRBV5-1 and TRBJ2-5; D possibly corresponds to TRBD2 (6 bases). Germline V gene lookup returns CDR1 SGHRS and CDR2 YFSETQ. The length of the CDR3 is 12 residues. The V end was cut by 7 bases, the J end by 10 bases, with 17 bases between.

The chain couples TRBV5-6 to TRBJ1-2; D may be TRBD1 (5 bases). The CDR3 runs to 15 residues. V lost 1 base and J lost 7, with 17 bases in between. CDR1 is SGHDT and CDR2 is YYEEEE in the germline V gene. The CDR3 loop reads CASSLRMGPGFGYTF. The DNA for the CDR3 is TGTGCCAGCAGCTTGCGAATGGGGCCAGGGTTTGGCTACACCTTC.

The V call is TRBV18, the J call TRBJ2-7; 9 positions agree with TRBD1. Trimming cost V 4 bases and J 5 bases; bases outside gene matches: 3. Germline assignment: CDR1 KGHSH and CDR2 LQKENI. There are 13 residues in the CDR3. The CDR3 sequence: CASSRRQGDEQYF. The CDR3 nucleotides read TGTGCCAGCTCACGAAGACAGGGGGACGAGCAGTACTTC.

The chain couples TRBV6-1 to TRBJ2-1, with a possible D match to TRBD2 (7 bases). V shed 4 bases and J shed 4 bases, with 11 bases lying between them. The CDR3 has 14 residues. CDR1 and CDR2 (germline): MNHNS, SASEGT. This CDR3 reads CASSVRGGYNEQFF. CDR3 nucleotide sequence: TGTGCCAGCAGTGTGAGGGGGGGGTACAATGAGCAGTTCTTC.

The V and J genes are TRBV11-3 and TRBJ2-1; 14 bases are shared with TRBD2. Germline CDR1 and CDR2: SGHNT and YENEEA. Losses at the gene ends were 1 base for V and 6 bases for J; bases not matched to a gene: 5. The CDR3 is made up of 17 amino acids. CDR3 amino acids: CASSLGGLAGVANEQFF. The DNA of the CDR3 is TGTGCCAGCAGCTTAGGGGGACTAGCGGGAGTCGCCAATGAGCAGTTCTTC.

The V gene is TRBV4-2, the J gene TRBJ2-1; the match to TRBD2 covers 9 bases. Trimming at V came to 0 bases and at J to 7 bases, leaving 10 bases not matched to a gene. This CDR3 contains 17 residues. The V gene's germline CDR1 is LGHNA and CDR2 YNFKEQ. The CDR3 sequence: CASSQDHRGRAGNEQFF. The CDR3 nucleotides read TGTGCCAGCAGCCAAGATCACCGCGGGAGGGCCGGGAATGAGCAGTTCTTC.

The CDR3 spells CASSQDRIQGYTGELFF. The DNA for the CDR3 is TGTGCCAGCAGCCAAGATAGAATCCAGGGGTACACCGGGGAGCTGTTTTTT. The chain links TRBV4-2 to TRBJ2-2; a weak D match, TRBD1 (6 bases). The ends were cut back, 0 bases at V and 3 bases at J, with 14 bases in the middle. The CDR3 extends over 17 amino acids. CDR1 is LGHNA and CDR2 is YNFKEQ in the germline V gene.

The CDR3 DNA reads TGTGCCAGCAGCTTAAGTCGGGGGAACGAGCAGTACTTC. Translating gives CASSLSRGNEQYF. The chain is built from TRBV7-6 and TRBJ2-7, with a weak D call TRBD2 (6 bases). CDR3 length equals 13 residues. The germline CDR1 and CDR2 sequences are SGHVS and FNYEAQ. V gave up 2 bases and J gave up 5 bases, with 10 bases separating them.